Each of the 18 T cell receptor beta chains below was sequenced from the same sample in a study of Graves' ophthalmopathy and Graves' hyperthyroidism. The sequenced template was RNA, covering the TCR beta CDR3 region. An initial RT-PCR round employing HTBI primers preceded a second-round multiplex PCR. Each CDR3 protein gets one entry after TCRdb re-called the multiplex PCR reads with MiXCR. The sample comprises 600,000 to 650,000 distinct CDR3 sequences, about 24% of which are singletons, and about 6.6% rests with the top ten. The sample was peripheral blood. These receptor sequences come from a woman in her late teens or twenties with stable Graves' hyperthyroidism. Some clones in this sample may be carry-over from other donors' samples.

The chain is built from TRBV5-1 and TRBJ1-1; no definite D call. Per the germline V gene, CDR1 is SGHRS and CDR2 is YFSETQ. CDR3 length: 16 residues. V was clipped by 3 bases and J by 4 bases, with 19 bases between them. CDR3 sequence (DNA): TGCGCCAGCAGCTCGGGAGGTGGTATTACGGGCACTGAAGCTTTCTTT. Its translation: CASSSGGGITGTEAFF.

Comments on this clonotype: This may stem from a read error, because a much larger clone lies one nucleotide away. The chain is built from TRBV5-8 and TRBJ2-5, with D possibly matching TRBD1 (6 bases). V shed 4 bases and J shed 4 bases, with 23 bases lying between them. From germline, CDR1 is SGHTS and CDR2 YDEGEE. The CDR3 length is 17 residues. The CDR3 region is CASSPITGRVTGETQYF. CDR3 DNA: TGTGCCAGCAGCCCTATAACAGGGCGAGTGACGGGAGAGACCCAGTACTTC.

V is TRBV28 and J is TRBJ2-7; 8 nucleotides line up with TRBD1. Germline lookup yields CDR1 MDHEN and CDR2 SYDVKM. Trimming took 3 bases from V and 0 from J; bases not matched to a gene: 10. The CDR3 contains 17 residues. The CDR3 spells CASSFPIRDRFSYEQYF. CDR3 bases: TGTGCCAGCAGTTTCCCCATCCGGGACAGGTTCTCCTACGAGCAGTACTTC.

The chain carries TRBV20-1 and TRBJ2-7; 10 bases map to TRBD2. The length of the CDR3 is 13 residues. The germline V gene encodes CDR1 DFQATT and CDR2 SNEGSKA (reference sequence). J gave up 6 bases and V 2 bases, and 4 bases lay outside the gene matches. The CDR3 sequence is CSARLAGVREQYF. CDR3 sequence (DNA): TGCAGTGCTAGACTAGCGGGAGTGCGCGAGCAGTACTTC.

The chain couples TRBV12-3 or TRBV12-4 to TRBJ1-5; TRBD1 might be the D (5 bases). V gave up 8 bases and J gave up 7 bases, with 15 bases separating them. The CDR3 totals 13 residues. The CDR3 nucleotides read TGTGCCAGCGGGTACCAGGGTTTACAGCCCCAGCATTTT. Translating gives CASGYQGLQPQHF.

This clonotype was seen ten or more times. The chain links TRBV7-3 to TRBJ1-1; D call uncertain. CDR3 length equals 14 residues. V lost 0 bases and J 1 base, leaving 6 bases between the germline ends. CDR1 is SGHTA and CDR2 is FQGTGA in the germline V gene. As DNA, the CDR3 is TGTGCCAGCAGCTTAACGGCCAGGAACACTGAAGCTTTCTTT. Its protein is CASSLTARNTEAFF. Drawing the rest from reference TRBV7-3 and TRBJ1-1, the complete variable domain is GAGVSQTPSNKVTEKGKYVELRCDPISGHTALYWYRQSLGQGPEFLIYFQGTGAADDSGLPNDRFFAVRPEGSVSTLKIQRTERGDSAVYLCASSLTARNTEAFFGQGTRLTVV.

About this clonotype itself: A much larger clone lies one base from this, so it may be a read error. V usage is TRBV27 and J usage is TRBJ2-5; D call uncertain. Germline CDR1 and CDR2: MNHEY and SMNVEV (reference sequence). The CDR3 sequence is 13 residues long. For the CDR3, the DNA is TGTGTCAGCAGAGTCAGCACCGGAGAGACCCAGTACTTC. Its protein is CVSRVSTGETQYF.

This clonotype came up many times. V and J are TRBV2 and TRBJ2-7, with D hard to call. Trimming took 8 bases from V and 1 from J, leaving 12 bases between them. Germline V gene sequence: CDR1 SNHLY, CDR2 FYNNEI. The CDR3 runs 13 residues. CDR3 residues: CASDRVDSYEQYF. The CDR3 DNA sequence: TGTGCCAGCGATAGAGTCGATTCCTACGAGCAGTACTTC.

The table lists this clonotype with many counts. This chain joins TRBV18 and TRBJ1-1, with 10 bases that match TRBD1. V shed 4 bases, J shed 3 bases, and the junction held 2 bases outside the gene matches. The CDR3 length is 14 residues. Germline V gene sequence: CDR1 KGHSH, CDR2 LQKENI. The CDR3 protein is CASSQGQGHTEAFF. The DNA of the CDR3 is TGTGCCAGCTCACAGGGACAGGGGCACACTGAAGCTTTCTTT.

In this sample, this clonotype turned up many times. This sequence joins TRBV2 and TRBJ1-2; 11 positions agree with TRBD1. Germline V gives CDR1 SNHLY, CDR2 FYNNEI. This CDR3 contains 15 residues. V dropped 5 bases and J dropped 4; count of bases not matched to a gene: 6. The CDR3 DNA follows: TGTGCCAGCAGTTCGGACAGGGGGCCTAGCTATGGCTACACCTTC. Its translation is CASSSDRGPSYGYTF.

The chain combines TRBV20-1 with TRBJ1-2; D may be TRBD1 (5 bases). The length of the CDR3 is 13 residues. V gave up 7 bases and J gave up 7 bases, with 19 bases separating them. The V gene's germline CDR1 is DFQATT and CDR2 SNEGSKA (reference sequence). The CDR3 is CSDSPQGSRGYTF. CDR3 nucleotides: TGCAGTGACAGTCCCCAGGGTTCCCGTGGCTACACCTTC.

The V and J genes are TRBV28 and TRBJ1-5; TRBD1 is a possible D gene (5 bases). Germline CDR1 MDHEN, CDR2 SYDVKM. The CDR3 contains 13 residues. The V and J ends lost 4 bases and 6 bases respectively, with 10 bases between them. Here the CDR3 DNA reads TGTGCCAGCAGTTGGGAGGGACTTCAGCCCCAGCATTTT. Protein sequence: CASSWEGLQPQHF. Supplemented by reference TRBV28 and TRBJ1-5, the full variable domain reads DVKVTQSSRYLVKRTGEKVFLECVQDMDHENMFWYRQDPGLGLRLIYFSYDVKMKEKGDIPEGYSVSREKKERFSLILESASTNQTSMYLCASSWEGLQPQHFGDGTRLSIL.

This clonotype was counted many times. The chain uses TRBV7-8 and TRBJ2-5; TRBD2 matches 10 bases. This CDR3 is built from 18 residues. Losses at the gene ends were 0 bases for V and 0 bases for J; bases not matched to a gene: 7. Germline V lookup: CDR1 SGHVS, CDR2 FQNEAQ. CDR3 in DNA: TGTGCCAGCAGCTTAGCGAGGGTCCTAGCGGGGGACCAAGAGACCCAGTACTTC. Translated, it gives CASSLARVLAGDQETQYF.

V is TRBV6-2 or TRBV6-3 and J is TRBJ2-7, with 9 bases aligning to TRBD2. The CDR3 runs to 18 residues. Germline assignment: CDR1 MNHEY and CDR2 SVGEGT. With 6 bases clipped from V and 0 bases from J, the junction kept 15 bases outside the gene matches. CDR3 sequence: CASSYPTSGGGPSYEQYF. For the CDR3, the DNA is TGTGCCAGCAGCTACCCGACTAGCGGAGGGGGCCCCTCCTACGAGCAGTACTTC.

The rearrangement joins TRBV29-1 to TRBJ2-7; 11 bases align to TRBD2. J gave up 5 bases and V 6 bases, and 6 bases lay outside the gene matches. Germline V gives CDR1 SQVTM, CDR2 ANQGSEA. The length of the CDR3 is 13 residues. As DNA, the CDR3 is TGCAGCGTCCTTAGCGGGAGGGCCGACGAGCAGTACTTC. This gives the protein CSVLSGRADEQYF.

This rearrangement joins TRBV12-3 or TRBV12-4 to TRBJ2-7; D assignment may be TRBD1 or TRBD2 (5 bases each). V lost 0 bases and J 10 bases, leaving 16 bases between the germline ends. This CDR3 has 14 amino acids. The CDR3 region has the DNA TGTGCCAGCAGTTTAGCCGGGACGGGTGTGGGACAGTACTTC. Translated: CASSLAGTGVGQYF.

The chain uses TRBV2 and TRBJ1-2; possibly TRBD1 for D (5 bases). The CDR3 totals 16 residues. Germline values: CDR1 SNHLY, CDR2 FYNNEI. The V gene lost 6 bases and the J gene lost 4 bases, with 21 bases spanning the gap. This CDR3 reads CASSVTGTSPAYGYTF. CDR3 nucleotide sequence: TGTGCCAGCAGCGTAACCGGGACTTCGCCCGCCTATGGCTACACCTTC. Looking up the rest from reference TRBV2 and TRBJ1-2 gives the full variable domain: EPEVTQTPSHQVTQMGQEVILRCVPISNHLYFYWYRQILGQKVEFLVSFYNNEISEKSEIFDDQFSVERPDGSNFTLKIRSTKLEDSAMYFCASSVTGTSPAYGYTFGSGTRLTVV.

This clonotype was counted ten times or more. CDR3 residues: CASSFERAYEQYF. CDR3 DNA sequence: TGTGCCAGCAGCTTCGAGCGGGCCTACGAGCAGTACTTC. This sequence joins TRBV11-2 and TRBJ2-7; tentatively, D is TRBD2 (6 bases). This CDR3 has 13 amino acids. CDR1 SGHAT and CDR2 FQNNGV come from the germline V gene. The V end was cut by 3 bases, the J end by 2 bases, with 8 bases between. Full variable domain (remainder filled in from reference TRBV11-2 and TRBJ2-7): EAGVAQSPRYKIIEKRQSVAFWCNPISGHATLYWYQQILGQGPKLLIQFQNNGVVDDSQLPKDRFSAERLKGVDSTLKIQPAKLEDSAVYLCASSFERAYEQYFGPGTRLTVT.